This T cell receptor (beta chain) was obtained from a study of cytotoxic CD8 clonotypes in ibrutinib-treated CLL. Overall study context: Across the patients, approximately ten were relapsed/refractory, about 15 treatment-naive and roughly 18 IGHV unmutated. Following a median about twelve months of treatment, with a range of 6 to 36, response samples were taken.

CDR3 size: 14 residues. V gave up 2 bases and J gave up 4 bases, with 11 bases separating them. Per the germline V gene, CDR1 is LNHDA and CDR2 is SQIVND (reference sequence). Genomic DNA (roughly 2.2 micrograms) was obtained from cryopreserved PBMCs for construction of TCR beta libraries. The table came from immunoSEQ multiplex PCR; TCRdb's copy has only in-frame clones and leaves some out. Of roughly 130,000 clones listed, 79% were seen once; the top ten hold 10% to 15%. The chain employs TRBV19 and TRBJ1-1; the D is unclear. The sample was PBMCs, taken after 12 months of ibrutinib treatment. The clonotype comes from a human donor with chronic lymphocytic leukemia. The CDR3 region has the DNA TGTGCCAGTAGTATAACTGGGTTGGGCACTGAAGCTTTCTTT. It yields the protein CASSITGLGTEAFF.